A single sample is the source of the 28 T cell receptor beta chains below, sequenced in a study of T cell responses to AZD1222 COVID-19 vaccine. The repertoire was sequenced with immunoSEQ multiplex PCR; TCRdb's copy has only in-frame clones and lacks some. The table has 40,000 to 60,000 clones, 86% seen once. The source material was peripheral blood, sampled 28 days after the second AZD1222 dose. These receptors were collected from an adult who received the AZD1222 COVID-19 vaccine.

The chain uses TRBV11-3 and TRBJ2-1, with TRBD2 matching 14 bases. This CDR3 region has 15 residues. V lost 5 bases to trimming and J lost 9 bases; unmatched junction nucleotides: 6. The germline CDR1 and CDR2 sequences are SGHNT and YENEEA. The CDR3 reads CASSAGTSGSGEQFF. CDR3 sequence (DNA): TGTGCCAGCAGCGCCGGGACTAGCGGGAGTGGTGAGCAGTTCTTC.

Written as DNA, the CDR3 is TGTGCCAGCAGCCAAGACAGGGGCAATGAGCAGTTCTTC. It specifies CASSQDRGNEQFF. The V gene is TRBV3-1 (or the pseudogene TRBV3-2), the J gene TRBJ2-1; TRBD1 might be the D (6 bases). Germline CDR1 LGHDT, CDR2 YNNKEL (reference sequence). Trimming removed 0 bases from V and 6 bases from J, with 6 bases in between. The CDR3 totals 13 residues.

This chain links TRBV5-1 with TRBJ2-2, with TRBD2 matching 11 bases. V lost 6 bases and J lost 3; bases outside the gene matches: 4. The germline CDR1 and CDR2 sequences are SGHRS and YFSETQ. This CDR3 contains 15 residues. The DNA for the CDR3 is TGCGCCAGCACTACTAGCGGGAGCTACACCGGGGAGCTGTTTTTT. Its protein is CASTTSGSYTGELFF.

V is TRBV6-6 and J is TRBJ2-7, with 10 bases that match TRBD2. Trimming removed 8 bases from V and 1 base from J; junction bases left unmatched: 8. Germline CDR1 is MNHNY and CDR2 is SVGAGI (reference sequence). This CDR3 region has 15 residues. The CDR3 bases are TGTGCCAGCTACTCTAGCGGGAGCCCTTCCTACGAGCAGTACTTC. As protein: CASYSSGSPSYEQYF.

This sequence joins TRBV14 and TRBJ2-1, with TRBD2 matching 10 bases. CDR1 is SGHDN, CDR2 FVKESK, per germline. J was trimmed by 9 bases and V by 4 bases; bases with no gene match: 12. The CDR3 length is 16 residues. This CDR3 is CASSPSHASGRSEQFF. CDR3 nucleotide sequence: TGTGCCAGCAGCCCGTCTCACGCTAGCGGGAGAAGTGAGCAGTTCTTC.

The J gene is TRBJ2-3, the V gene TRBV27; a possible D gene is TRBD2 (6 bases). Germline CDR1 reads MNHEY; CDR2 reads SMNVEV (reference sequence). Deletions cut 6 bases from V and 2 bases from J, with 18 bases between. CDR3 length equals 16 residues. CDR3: CASRRSGGGTTDTQYF. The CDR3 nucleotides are TGTGCCAGCAGACGGAGCGGCGGAGGGACCACAGATACGCAGTATTTT.

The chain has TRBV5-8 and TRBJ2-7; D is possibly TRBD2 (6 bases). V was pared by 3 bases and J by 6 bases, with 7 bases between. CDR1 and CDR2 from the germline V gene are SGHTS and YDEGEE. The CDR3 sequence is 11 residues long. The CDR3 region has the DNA TGTGCCAGCAGCTGGGGAGGCGAGCAGTACTTC. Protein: CASSWGGEQYF.

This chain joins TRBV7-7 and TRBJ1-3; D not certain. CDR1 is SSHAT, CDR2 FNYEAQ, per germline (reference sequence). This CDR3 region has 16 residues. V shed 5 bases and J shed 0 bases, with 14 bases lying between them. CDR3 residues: CASSPNELSSGNTIYF. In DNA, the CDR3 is TGTGCCAGCAGCCCAAATGAGCTTAGCTCTGGAAACACCATATATTTT.

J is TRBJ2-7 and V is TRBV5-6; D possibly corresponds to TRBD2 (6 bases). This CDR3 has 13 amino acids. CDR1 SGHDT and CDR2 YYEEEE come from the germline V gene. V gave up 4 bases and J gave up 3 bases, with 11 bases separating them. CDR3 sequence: CASSATSIYEQYF. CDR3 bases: TGTGCCAGCAGCGCCACTAGCATCTACGAGCAGTACTTC. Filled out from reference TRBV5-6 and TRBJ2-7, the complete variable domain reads DAGVTQSPTHLIKTRGQQVTLRCSPKSGHDTVSWYQQALGQGPQFIFQYYEEEERQRGNFPDRFSGHQFPNYSSELNVNALLLGDSALYLCASSATSIYEQYFGPGTRLTVT.

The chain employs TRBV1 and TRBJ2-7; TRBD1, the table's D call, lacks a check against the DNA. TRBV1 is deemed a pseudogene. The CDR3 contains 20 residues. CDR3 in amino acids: CTSSQEGRPLGQARFGEQYF. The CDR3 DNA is TGCACCAGCAGCCAAGAGGGCCGGCCGCTGGGACAGGCCCGTTTTGGGGAGCAGTACTTC.

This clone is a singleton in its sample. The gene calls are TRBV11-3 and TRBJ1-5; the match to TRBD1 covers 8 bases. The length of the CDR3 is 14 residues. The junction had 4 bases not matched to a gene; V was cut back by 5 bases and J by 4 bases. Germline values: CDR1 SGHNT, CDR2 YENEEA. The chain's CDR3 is CASSPTGENQPQHF. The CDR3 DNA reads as TGTGCCAGCAGCCCGACAGGGGAGAATCAGCCCCAGCATTTT. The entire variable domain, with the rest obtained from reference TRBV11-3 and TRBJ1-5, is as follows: EAGVVQSPRYKIIEKKQPVAFWCNPISGHNTLYWYLQNLGQGPELLIRYENEEAVDDSQLPKDRFSAERLKGVDSTLKIQPAELGDSAVYLCASSPTGENQPQHFGDGTRLSIL.

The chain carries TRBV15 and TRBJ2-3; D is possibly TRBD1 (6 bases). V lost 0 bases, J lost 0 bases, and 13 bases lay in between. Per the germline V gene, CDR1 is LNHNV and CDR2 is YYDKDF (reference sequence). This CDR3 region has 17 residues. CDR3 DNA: TGTGCCACCAGCAGAGACTGGACAGTAAGAAGCACAGATACGCAGTATTTT. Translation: CATSRDWTVRSTDTQYF.

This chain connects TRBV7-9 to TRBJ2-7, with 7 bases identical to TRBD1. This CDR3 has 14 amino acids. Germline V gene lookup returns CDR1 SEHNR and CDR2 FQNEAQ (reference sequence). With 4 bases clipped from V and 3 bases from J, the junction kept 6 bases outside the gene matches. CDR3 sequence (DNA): TGTGCCAGCAGCTCATGGACAGGTCACTACGAGCAGTACTTC. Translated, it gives CASSSWTGHYEQYF.

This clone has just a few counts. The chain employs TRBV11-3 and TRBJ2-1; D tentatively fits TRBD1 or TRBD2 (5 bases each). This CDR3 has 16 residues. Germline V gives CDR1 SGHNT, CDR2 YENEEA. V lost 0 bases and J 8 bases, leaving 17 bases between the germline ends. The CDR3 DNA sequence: TGTGCCAGCAGCTTAGAGGCGGGCAGGACACACGATGAGCAGTTCTTC. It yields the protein CASSLEAGRTHDEQFF.

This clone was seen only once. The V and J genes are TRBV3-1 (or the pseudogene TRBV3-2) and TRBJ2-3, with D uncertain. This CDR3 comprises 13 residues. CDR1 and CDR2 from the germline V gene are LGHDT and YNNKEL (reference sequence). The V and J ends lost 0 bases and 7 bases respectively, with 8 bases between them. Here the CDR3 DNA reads TGTGCCAGCAGCCAAGATAGGACGAATACGCAGTATTTT. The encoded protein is CASSQDRTNTQYF.

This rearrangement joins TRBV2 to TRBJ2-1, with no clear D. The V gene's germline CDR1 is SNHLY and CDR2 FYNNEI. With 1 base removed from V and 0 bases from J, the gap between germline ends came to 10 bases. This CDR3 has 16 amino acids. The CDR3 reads CASSEEGLSSYNEQFF. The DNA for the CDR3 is TGTGCCAGCAGTGAAGAGGGTTTGAGCTCCTACAATGAGCAGTTCTTC.

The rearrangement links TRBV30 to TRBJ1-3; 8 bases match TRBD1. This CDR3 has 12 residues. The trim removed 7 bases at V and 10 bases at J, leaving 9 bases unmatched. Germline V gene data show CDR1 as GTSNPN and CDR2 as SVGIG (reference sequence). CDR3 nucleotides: TGTGCCTTGAACCAGGGGGCATCGACCATATATTTT. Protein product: CALNQGASTIYF.

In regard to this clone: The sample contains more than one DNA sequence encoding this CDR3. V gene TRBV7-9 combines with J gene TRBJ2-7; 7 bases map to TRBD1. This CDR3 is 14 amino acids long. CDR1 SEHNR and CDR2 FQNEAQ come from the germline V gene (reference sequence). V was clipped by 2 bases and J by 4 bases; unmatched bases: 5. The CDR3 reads CASSLSTGEYEQYF. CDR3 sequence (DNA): TGTGCCAGCAGCTTAAGCACAGGGGAATACGAGCAGTACTTC.

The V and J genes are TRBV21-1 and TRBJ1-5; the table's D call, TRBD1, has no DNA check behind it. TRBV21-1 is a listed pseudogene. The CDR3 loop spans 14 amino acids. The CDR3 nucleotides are TGTGCCAGCAGCTCCACAGGGGTCGGTCAGCCCCAGCATTTT. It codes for CASSSTGVGQPQHF.

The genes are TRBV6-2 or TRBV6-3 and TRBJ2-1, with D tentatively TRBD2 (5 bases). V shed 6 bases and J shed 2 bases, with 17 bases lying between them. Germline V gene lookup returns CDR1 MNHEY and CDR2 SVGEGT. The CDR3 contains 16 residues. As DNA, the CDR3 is TGTGCCAGCAGCAGCCCACGACCCGGGGCCTACAATGAGCAGTTCTTC. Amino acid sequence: CASSSPRPGAYNEQFF.

The CDR3 DNA sequence: TGTGCCAGCAGTCTAGGGGGCAGCGCCGGGGAGCTGTTTTTT. Translation: CASSLGGSAGELFF. V is TRBV14 and J is TRBJ2-2; 7 nucleotides align to TRBD1. The V and J ends lost 6 bases and 6 bases, in that order; junction bases with no gene match: 7. CDR3 length: 14 amino acids. CDR1 and CDR2 from the germline V gene are SGHDN and FVKESK.

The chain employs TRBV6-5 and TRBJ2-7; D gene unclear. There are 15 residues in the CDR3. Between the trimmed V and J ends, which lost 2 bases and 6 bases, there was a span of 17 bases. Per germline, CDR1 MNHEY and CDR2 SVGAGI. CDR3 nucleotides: TGTGCCAGCAGTTACAAGAGCACTGGATCGGGCGAGCAGTACTTC. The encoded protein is CASSYKSTGSGEQYF.

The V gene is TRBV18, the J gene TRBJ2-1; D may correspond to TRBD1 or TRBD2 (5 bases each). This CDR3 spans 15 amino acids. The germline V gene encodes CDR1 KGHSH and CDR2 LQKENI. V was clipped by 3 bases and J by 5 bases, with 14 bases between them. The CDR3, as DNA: TGTGCCAGCTCACCGACTCTCGGGACCCACAATGAGCAGTTCTTC. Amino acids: CASSPTLGTHNEQFF.

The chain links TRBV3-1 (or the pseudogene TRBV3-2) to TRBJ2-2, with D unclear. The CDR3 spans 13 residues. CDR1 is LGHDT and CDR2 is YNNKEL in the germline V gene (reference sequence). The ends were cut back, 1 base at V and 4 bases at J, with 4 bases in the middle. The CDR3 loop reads CASSQARTGELFF. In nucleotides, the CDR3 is TGTGCCAGCAGCCAAGCGCGCACCGGGGAGCTGTTTTTT.

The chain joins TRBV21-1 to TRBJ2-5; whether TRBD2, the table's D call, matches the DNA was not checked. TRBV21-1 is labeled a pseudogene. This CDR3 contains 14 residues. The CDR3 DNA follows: TGTGCCAGCAGCAAACGGGAGGGCCAAGAGACCCAGTACTTC. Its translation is CASSKREGQETQYF.

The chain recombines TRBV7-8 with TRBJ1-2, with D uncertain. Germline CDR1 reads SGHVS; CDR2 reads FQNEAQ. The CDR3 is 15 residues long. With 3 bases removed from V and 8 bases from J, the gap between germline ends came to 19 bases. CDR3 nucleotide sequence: TGTGCCAGCAGCTTGTTCCCGGGAGGGATTGAGGGCTACACCTTC. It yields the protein CASSLFPGGIEGYTF. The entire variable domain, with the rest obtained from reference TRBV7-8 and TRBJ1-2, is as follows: GAGVSQSPRYKVAKRGQDVALRCDPISGHVSLFWYQQALGQGPEFLTYFQNEAQLDKSGLPSDRFFAERPEGSVSTLKIQRTQQEDSAVYLCASSLFPGGIEGYTFGSGTRLTVV.

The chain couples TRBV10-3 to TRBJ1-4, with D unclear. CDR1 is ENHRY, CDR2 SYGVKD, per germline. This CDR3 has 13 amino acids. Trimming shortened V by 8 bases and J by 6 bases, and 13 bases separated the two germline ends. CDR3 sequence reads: CAIHDRRDEKLFF. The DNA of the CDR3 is TGTGCCATCCACGATAGGCGAGATGAAAAACTGTTTTTT.

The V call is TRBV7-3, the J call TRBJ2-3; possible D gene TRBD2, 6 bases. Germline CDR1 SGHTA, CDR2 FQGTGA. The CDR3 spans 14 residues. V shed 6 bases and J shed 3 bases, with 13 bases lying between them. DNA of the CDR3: TGTGCCAGCAGTCAAGCGGGCCTGACAGATACGCAGTATTTT. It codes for CASSQAGLTDTQYF.